The rows below give T cell receptor beta chains drawn from one sample of a study of T cells after yellow fever vaccination. In TCRdb, the 5' RACE reads were re-called with MiXCR into one record per CDR3 protein. In the table there are some 110,000 distinct CDR3 sequences, 8.4% of which are singletons. Here the sequenced sample was CD8+ T cells sorted from PBMCs, taken 45 days after the yellow fever booster vaccination. Every receptor here comes from a man aged 25 to 40 who received the YFV17D yellow fever vaccine. CDR3s include the opening cysteine and the closing phenylalanine or tryptophan. Each record gives: V gene, D gene, clone size, J gene, CDR3 DNA, CDR3 protein. D genes are given only for firm matches. The size of a clone is reported for some rows only, either as once, few or many, or as a class for expanded clones.

TRBV20-1	TRBD1	many	TRBJ1-1	TGCAGTGCTAGAGATAGGCCGAACAGGGGAGCTGAAGCTTTCTTT	CSARDRPNRGAEAFF
TRBV29-1	-	few	TRBJ2-7	TGCAGCGTTGAAGAAGGCAGAAACGAGCAGTACTTC	CSVEEGRNEQYF
TRBV15	-	many	TRBJ2-5	TGTGCCACCAGCAGAGTTGCTGGGAGAGAGACCCAGTACTTC	CATSRVAGRETQYF
TRBV6-5	-	many	TRBJ2-1	TGTGCCAGCAGTTACTTCCAGAGCTCCTACAATGAGCAGTTCTTC	CASSYFQSSYNEQFF
TRBV5-1	-	many	TRBJ2-7	TGCGCCAGCAGCTTCACGGAAGCCTACGAGCAGTACTTC	CASSFTEAYEQYF
TRBV7-2	-	many	TRBJ2-1	TGTGCCAGCAGCCATCCGGAATATCGAGGCAATGAGCAGTTCTTC	CASSHPEYRGNEQFF
TRBV6-5	-	many	TRBJ1-1	TGTGCCAGCAGTTATGAATTCCGGGACACTGAAGCTTTCTTT	CASSYEFRDTEAFF
TRBV3-1	-	many	TRBJ2-1	TGTGCCAGCAGCCAAGATTCCCCCCTGTTTAGTAGCCATGAGCAGTTCTTC	CASSQDSPLFSSHEQFF
TRBV27	-	many	TRBJ2-7	TGTGCCAGCAGTTTACTAGCTGGAACCCCTAGCACTTACGAGCAGTACTTC	CASSLLAGTPSTYEQYF
TRBV7-6	-	many	TRBJ2-3	TGTGCCAGCAGCTTAGTCTCATCAGATACGCAGTATTTT	CASSLVSSDTQYF
TRBV5-1	TRBD2	many	TRBJ2-7	TGCGCCAGCAGCCACGGACTAGCGGGAGGCTACGAGCAGTACTTC	CASSHGLAGGYEQYF
TRBV29-1	-	-	TRBJ2-7	TGCAGCGTCCGAACAGGGAGGACCTACGAGCAGTACTTC	CSVRTGRTYEQYF
TRBV7-9	-	few	TRBJ2-3	TGTGCCAGCAGCCCCCGGGTGGGCAGCGCAGATACGCAGTATTTT	CASSPRVGSADTQYF
TRBV4-2	-	many	TRBJ2-2	TGTGCCAGCAGCCAAGGGAACACCGGGGAGCTGTTTTTT	CASSQGNTGELFF
TRBV7-9	TRBD2	few	TRBJ2-1	TGTGCCAGCAGCTACCCTATGGGCGGGAGCTCCTACAATGAGCAGTTCTTC	CASSYPMGGSSYNEQFF
TRBV20-1	-	many	TRBJ2-7	TGCAGTGCTGGACCGGGGGTTCTCTACGAGCAGTACTTC	CSAGPGVLYEQYF
TRBV28	-	many	TRBJ1-2	TGTGCCAGCAGTCAAGACGGATACTATGGCTACACCTTC	CASSQDGYYGYTF
TRBV5-6	-	few	TRBJ2-7	TGTGCCAGCAGCTTGCTAGGACTCTACGAGCAGTACTTC	CASSLLGLYEQYF
TRBV29-1	-	many	TRBJ2-3	TGCAGCGTCGTCGATTTTGGGAAGGGGACAGATACGCAGTATTTT	CSVVDFGKGTDTQYF
TRBV7-6	-	many	TRBJ2-7	TGTGCCAGCAGCTTGAATAACGAGCAGTACTTC	CASSLNNEQYF
TRBV12-3/TRBV12-4	-	many	TRBJ1-1	TGTGCCAGCAGTTCTATCTCCCGAGCTTTCTTT	CASSSISRAFF
TRBV29-1	-	few	TRBJ1-3	TGCAGCGTGGGGGGACCAGGGTCCTCTGGAAACACCATATATTTT	CSVGGPGSSGNTIYF
TRBV3-1	TRBD2	many	TRBJ2-1	TGTGCCAGCAGCCAACTAGCGGGAGAATACAATGAGCAGTTCTTC	CASSQLAGEYNEQFF
TRBV4-2	TRBD2	few	TRBJ2-5	TGTGCCAGCAGCCAGGCCGGGGACGGGGGGAGGGACGAGACCCAGTACTTC	CASSQAGDGGRDETQYF
TRBV4-3	-	many	TRBJ1-4	TGCGCCAGCAGCCATACCCCGGGCCCGATCGGGAAACTGTTTTTT	CASSHTPGPIGKLFF
TRBV20-1	TRBD2	many	TRBJ2-5	TGCAGTGCTAGAGGGCCCTGGACTAGCGGGGGGTGGCGTGAGTACTTC	CSARGPWTSGGWREYF
TRBV14	-	few	TRBJ2-2	TGTGCCAGCAGCCACGACACAGGGACCGGGGAGCTGTTTTTT	CASSHDTGTGELFF
TRBV4-3	TRBD2	many	TRBJ2-2	TGCGCCAGCAGCCAGGCCCGGGGACTAGCGGCGAACACCGGGGAGCTGTTTTTT	CASSQARGLAANTGELFF
TRBV15	-	many	TRBJ2-1	TGTGCCACCAGCAACCCGGGGGATGAGCAGTTCTTC	CATSNPGDEQFF
TRBV11-2	-	many	TRBJ2-1	TGTGCCAGCAGCTTAGATAGGCCTAGTGGTCCGTTCTTC	CASSLDRPSGPFF
TRBV12-3/TRBV12-4	-	-	TRBJ2-2	TGTGCCAGCAGTTTAGAGTGGGTCGGCACCGGGGAGCTGTTTTTT	CASSLEWVGTGELFF
TRBV7-2	TRBD1	few	TRBJ1-2	TGTGCCAGCAGCTCCGGGACAGGGGATGGCTACACCTTC	CASSSGTGDGYTF
TRBV21-1	-	many	TRBJ2-2	TGTGCCAGCAGCAAAGATCGGGAGACTAGCGGGACAATGTCGGACACCGGGGAGCTGTTTTTT	CASSKDRETSGTMSDTGELFF
TRBV5-6	-	-	TRBJ2-7	TGTGCCAGCAGCAATGACTACAACGAGCAGTACTTC	CASSNDYNEQYF
TRBV29-1	TRBD1	many	TRBJ2-7	TGCAGCGTCGTGCTTACGGACAGGCCGTCCTACGAGCAGTACTTC	CSVVLTDRPSYEQYF
TRBV6-2/TRBV6-3	-	once	TRBJ2-7	TGTGCCAGCAGTTACGATCCCCGCTACGAGCAGTACTTC	CASSYDPRYEQYF
TRBV12-3/TRBV12-4	-	few	TRBJ2-6	TGTGCCAGCAGTTCCAGACGGGTTAGCTCTGGGGCCAACGTCCTGACTTTC	CASSSRRVSSGANVLTF
TRBV9	TRBD2	-	TRBJ2-7	TGTGCCAGCAGCGGTAGCGGGCAGTACGAGCAGTACTTC	CASSGSGQYEQYF
TRBV9	-	many	TRBJ2-6	TGTGCCAGCAGCGTTGAAGGGGCGTTAGGGGCCAACGTCCTGACTTTC	CASSVEGALGANVLTF
TRBV20-1	TRBD1	many	TRBJ2-1	TGCAGTGCTAGGGTCCCGGGACAGGGGCTTTTCGATGAGCAGTTCTTC	CSARVPGQGLFDEQFF